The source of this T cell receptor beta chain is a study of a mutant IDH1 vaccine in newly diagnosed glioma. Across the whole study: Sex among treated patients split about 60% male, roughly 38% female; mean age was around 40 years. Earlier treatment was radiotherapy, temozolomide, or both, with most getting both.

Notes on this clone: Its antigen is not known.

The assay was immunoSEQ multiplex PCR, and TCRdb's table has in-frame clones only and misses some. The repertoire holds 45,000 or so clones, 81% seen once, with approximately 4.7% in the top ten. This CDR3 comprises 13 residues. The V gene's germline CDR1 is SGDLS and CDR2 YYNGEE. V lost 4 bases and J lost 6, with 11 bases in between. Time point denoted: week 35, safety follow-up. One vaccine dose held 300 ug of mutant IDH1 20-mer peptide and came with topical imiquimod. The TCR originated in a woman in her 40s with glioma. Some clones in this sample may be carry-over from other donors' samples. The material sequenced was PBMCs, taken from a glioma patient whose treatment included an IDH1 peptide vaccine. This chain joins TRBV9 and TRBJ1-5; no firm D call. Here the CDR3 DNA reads TGTGCCAGCAGCCTCCACGGGGTTCAGCCCCAGCATTTT. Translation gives CASSLHGVQPQHF.